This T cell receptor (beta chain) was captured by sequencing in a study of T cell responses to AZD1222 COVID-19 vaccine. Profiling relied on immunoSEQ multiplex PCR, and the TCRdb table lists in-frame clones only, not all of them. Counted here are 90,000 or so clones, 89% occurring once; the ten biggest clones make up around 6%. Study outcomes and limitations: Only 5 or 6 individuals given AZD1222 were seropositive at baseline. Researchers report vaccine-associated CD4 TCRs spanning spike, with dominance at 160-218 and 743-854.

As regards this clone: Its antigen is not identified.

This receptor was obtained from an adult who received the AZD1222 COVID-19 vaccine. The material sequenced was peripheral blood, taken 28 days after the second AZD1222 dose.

The CDR3 reads CASSLERDRDEQYF. In nucleotides, the CDR3 is TGTGCCAGCAGCCTAGAGAGGGATAGGGACGAGCAGTACTTC. The J gene is TRBJ2-7, the V gene TRBV28, with a weak D call TRBD2 (5 bases). The CDR3 is 14 residues long. V was pared by 6 bases and J by 5 bases, with 17 bases between. Germline V lookup: CDR1 MDHEN, CDR2 SYDVKM.